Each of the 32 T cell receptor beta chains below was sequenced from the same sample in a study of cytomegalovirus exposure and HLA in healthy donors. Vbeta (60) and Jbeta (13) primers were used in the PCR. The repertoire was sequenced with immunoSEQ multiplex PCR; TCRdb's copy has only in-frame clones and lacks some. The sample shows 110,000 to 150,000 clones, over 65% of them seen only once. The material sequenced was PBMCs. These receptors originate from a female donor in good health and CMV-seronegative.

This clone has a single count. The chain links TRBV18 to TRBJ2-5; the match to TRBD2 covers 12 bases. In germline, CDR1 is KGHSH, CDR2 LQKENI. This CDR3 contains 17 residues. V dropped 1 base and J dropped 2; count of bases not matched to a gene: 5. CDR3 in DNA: TGTGCCAGCTCACCACGCACTAGCGGGAGGACGCAAGAGACCCAGTACTTC. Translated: CASSPRTSGRTQETQYF. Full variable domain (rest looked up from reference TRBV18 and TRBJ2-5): NAGVMQNPRHLVRRRGQEARLRCSPMKGHSHVYWYRQLPEEGLKFMVYLQKENIIDESGMPKERFSAEFPKEGPSILRIQQVVRGDSAAYFCASSPRTSGRTQETQYFGPGTRLLVL.

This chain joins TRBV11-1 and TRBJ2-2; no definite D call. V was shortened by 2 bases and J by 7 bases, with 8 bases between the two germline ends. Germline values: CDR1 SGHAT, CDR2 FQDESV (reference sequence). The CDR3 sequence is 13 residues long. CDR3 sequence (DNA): TGTGCCAGCAGCTTAATCGCCGGCGGGGAGCTGTTTTTT. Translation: CASSLIAGGELFF.

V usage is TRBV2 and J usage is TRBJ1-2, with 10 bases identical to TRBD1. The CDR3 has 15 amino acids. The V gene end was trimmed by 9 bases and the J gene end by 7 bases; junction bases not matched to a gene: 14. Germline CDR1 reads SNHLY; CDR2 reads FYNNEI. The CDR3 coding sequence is TGTGCCAGTTTAGGAATTGACAGGGGGCATTTTGGCTACACCTTC. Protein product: CASLGIDRGHFGYTF.

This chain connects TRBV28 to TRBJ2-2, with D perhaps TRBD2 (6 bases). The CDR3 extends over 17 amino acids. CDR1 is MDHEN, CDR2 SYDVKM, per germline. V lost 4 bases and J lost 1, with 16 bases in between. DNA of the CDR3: TGTGCCAGCAGTTCCATTGTTAGGGGAGGGAACACCGGGGAGCTGTTTTTT. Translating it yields CASSSIVRGGNTGELFF. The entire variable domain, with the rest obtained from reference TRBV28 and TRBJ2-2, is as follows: DVKVTQSSRYLVKRTGEKVFLECVQDMDHENMFWYRQDPGLGLRLIYFSYDVKMKEKGDIPEGYSVSREKKERFSLILESASTNQTSMYLCASSSIVRGGNTGELFFGEGSRLTVL.

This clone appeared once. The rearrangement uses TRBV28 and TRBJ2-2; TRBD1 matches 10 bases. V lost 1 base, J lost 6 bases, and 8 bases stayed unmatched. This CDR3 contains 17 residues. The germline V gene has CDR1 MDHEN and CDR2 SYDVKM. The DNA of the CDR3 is TGTGCCAGCAGTTTATTGACAGGGGGCGGGGTTTCCGGGGAGCTGTTTTTT. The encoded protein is CASSLLTGGGVSGELFF.

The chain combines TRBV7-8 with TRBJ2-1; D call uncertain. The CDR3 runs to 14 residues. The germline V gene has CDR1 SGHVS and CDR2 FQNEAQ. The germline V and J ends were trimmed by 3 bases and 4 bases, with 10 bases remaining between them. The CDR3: CASSFREVYNEQFF. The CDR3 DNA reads TGTGCCAGCAGCTTTCGCGAGGTATACAATGAGCAGTTCTTC. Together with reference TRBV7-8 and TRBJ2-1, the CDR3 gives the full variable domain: GAGVSQSPRYKVAKRGQDVALRCDPISGHVSLFWYQQALGQGPEFLTYFQNEAQLDKSGLPSDRFFAERPEGSVSTLKIQRTQQEDSAVYLCASSFREVYNEQFFGPGTRLTVL.

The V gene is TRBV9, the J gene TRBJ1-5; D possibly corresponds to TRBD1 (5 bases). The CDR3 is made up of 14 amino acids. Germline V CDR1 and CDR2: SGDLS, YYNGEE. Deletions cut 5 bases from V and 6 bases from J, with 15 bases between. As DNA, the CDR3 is TGTGCCAGCAGTGCAGGGACTTTGGGTCAGCCCCAGCATTTT. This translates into CASSAGTLGQPQHF.

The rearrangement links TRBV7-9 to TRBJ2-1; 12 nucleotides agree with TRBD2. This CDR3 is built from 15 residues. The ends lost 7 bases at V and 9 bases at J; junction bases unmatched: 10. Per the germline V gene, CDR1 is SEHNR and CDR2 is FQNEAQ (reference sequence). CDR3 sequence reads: CASIPGLAGSAEQFF. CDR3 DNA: TGTGCCAGCATCCCCGGACTAGCGGGGAGCGCTGAGCAGTTCTTC.

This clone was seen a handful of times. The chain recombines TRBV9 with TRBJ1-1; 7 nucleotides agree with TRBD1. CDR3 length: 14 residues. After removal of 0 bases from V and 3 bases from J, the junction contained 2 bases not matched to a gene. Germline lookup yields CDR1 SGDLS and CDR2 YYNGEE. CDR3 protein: CASSVEGQYTEAFF. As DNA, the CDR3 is TGTGCCAGCAGCGTAGAGGGACAGTACACTGAAGCTTTCTTT.

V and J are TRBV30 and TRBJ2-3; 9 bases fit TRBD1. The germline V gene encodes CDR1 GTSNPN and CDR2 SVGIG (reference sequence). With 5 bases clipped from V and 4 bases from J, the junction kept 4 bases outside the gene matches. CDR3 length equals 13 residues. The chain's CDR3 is CAWGGQGPDTQYF. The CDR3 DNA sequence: TGTGCCTGGGGGGGACAGGGACCAGATACGCAGTATTTT.

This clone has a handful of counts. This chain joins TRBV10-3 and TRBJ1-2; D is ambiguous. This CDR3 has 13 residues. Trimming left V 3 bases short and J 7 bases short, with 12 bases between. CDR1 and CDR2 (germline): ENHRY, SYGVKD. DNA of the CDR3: TGTGCCATCAGTGATGTGGCAGCTAGTGGCTACACCTTC. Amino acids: CAISDVAASGYTF.

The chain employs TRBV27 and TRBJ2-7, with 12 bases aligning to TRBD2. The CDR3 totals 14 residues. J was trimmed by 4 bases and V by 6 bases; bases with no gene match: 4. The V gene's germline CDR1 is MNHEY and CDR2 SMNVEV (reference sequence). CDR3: CASRTSGGLYEQYF. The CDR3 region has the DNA TGTGCCAGCAGGACTAGCGGGGGCTTGTACGAGCAGTACTTC.

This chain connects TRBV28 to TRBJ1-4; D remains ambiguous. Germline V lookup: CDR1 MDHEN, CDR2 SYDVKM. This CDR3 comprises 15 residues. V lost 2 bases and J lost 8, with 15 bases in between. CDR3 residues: CASSLVVDLSEKLFF. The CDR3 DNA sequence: TGTGCCAGCAGTTTAGTGGTAGATCTGTCGGAAAAACTGTTTTTT.

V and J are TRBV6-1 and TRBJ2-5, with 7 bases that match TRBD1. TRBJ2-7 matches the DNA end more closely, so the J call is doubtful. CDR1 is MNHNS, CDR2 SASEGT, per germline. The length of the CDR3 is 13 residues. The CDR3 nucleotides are TGTGCCGGACATCGGACAGGCTCCTACGAGCAGTACTTC. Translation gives CAGHRTGSYEQYF.

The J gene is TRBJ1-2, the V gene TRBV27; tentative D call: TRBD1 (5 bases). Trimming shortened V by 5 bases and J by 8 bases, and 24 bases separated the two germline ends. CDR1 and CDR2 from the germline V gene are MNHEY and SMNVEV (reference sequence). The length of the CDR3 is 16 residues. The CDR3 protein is CASSPGVGPLIGGYTF. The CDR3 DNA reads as TGTGCCAGCAGTCCCGGAGTGGGGCCCCTTATCGGGGGCTACACCTTC.

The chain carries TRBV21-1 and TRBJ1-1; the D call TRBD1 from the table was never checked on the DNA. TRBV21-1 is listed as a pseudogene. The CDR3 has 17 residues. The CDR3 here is CASSKARGWGMNTEAFF. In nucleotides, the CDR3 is TGTGCCAGCAGCAAAGCGAGAGGTTGGGGCATGAACACTGAAGCTTTCTTT.

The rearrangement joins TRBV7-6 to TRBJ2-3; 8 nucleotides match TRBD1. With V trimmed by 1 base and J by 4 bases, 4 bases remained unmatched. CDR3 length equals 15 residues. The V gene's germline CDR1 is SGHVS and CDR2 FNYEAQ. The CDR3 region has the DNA TGTGCCAGCAGCTTAGGGACAGGGTTCTCAGATACGCAGTATTTT. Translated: CASSLGTGFSDTQYF.

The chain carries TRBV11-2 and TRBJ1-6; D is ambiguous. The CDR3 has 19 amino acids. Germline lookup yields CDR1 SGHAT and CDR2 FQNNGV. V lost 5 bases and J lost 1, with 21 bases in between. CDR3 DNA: TGTGCCAGCAGCCCGAAGAGTGCCGGCACAGTTTCCTATAATTCACCCCTCCACTTT. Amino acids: CASSPKSAGTVSYNSPLHF.

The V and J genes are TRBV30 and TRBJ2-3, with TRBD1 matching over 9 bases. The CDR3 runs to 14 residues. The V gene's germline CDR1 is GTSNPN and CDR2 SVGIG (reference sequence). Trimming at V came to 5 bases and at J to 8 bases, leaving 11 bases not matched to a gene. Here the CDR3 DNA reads TGTGCCTGGTCGACAGGGGGACCATCAAGTACGCAGTATTTT. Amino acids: CAWSTGGPSSTQYF.

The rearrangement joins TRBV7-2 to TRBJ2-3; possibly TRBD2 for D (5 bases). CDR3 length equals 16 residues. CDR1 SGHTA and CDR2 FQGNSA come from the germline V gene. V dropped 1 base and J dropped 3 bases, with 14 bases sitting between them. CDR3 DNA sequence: TGTGCCAGCAGCTTAGGTCCGGGGTTAGGGACAGATACGCAGTATTTT. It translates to CASSLGPGLGTDTQYF.

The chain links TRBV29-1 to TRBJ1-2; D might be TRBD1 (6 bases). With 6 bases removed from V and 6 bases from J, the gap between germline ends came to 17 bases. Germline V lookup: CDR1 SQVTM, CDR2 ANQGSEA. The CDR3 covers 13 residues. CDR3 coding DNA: TGCAGCGTCGCAGGAAGGGGGATCGATGGCTACACCTTC. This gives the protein CSVAGRGIDGYTF.

DNA of the CDR3: TGTGCCAGCAGGCGGACTAGCGGGCCCTCCTACGAGCAGTACTTC. This translates into CASRRTSGPSYEQYF. This chain joins TRBV6-5 and TRBJ2-7; 11 bases are shared with TRBD2. The trim removed 6 bases at V and 0 bases at J, leaving 4 bases unmatched. The CDR3 runs to 15 residues. CDR1 MNHEY and CDR2 SVGAGI come from the germline V gene.

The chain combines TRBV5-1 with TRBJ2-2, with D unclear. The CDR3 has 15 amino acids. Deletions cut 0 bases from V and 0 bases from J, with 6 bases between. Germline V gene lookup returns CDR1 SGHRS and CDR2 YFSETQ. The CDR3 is CASSLGLPNTGELFF. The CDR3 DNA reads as TGCGCCAGCAGCTTGGGGCTTCCGAACACCGGGGAGCTGTTTTTT.

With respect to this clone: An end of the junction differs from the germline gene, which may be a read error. In DNA, the CDR3 is TGTGCCAGCAGCTTGGCTCGCTCCTATAATCCACCCCTCCACTTT. Residues: CASSLARSYNPPLHF. The chain uses TRBV5-6 and TRBJ1-6; D unresolved. The CDR3 is 15 residues long. Germline values: CDR1 SGHDT, CDR2 YYEEEE. The full variable domain, its missing parts supplied by reference TRBV5-6 and TRBJ1-6, is DAGVTQSPTHLIKTRGQQVTLRCSPKSGHDTVSWYQQALGQGPQFIFQYYEEEERQRGNFPDRFSGHQFPNYSSELNVNALLLGDSALYLCASSLARSYNPPLHFGNGTRLTVT.

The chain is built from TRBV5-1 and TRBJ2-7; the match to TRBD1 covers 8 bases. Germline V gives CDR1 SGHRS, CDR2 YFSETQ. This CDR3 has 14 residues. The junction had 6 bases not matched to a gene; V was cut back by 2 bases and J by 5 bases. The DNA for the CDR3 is TGCGCCAGCAGCTTTTGGACAGGGAGCCACGAGCAGTACTTC. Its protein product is CASSFWTGSHEQYF.

In DNA, the CDR3 is TGCGCCAGCAGTCAATGGGTCCGACAGGGGGAATACGAGCAGTACTTC. It encodes CASSQWVRQGEYEQYF. V gene TRBV23-1 combines with J gene TRBJ2-7, with 9 bases that match TRBD1. TRBV23-1 is flagged as an ORF with uncertain function. The trim removed 1 base at V and 4 bases at J, leaving 8 bases unmatched. This CDR3 is 16 amino acids long.

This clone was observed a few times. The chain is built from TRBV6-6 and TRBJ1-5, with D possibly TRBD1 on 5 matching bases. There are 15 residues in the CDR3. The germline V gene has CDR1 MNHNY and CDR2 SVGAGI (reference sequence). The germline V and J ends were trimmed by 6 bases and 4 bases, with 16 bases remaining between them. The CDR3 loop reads CASSLKEGSNQPQHF. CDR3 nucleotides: TGTGCCAGCAGCCTGAAGGAGGGGTCGAATCAGCCCCAGCATTTT.

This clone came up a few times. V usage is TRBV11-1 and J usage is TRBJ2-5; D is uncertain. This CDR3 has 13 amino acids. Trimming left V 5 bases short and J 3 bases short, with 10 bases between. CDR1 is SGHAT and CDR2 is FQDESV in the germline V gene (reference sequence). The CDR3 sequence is CASSHGAKETQYF. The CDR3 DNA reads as TGTGCCAGCAGCCACGGAGCAAAAGAGACCCAGTACTTC. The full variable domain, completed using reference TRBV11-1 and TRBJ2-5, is EAEVAQSPRYKITEKSQAVAFWCDPISGHATLYWYRQILGQGPELLVQFQDESVVDDSQLPKDRFSAERLKGVDSTLKIQPAELGDSAMYLCASSHGAKETQYFGPGTRLLVL.

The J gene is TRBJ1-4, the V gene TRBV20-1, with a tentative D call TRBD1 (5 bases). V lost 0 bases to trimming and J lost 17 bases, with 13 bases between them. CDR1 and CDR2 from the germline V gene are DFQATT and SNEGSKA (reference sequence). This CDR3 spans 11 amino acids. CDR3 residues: CSARDAGSTFF. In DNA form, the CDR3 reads TGCAGTGCTAGAGATGCAGGGTCAACATTTTTT.

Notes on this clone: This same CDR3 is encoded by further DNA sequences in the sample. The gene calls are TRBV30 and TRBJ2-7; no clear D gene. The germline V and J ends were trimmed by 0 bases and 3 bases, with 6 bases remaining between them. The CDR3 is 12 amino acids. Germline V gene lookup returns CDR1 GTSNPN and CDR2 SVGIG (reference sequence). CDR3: CAWSVSSYEQYF. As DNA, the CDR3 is TGTGCCTGGAGTGTAAGTAGCTACGAGCAGTACTTC. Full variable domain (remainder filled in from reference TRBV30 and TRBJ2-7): SQTIHQWPATLVQPVGSPLSLECTVEGTSNPNLYWYRQAAGRGLQLLFYSVGIGQISSEVPQNLSASRPQDRQFILSSKKLLLSDSGFYLCAWSVSSYEQYFGPGTRLTVT.

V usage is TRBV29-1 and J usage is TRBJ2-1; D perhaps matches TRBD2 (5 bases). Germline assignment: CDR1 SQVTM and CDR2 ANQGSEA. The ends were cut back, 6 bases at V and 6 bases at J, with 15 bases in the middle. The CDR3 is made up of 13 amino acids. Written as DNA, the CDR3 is TGCAGCGTGGGAGAACGGGCCTCCAATGAGCAGTTCTTC. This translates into CSVGERASNEQFF.

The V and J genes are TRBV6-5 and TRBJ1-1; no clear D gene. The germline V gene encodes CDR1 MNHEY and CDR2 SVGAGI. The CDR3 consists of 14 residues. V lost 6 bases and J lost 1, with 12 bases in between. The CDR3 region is CASSPLNPNTEAFF. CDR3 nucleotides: TGTGCCAGCAGCCCCCTAAACCCGAACACTGAAGCTTTCTTT.